Below, 24 T cell receptor beta chains from the same sample are listed, as sequenced in a study of T cell changes during pregnancy in multiple sclerosis. The data were produced by immunoSEQ multiplex PCR, yet TCRdb's version contains in-frame clones alone and is incomplete. The repertoire holds around 75,000 clones, with roughly 90% as singletons. The sequences come from peripheral blood, collected in the first trimester of pregnancy. The receptors were gathered from a female donor in good health, enrolled as a control in a pregnancy study.

The V and J genes are TRBV7-9 and TRBJ2-5, with D possibly being TRBD2 (5 bases). CDR1 and CDR2 (germline): SEHNR, FQNEAQ (reference sequence). Trimming shortened V by 1 base and J by 6 bases, and 15 bases separated the two germline ends. This CDR3 spans 15 amino acids. In DNA form, the CDR3 reads TGTGCCAGCAGCTTAGGGGTGGGCGGGCAGCAGACCCAGTACTTC. Residues: CASSLGVGGQQTQYF.

The CDR3 DNA sequence: TGTGCCAGCAGTGATCCCCGAAGGGGACAGCAAGGCTACACCTTC. Its protein product is CASSDPRRGQQGYTF. V and J are TRBV25-1 and TRBJ1-2; 7 nucleotides align to TRBD1. Trimming removed 3 bases from V and 8 bases from J; junction bases left unmatched: 12. This CDR3 has 15 residues. In germline, CDR1 is MGHDK, CDR2 SYGVNS.

The chain has TRBV6-6 and TRBJ1-3; D perhaps matches TRBD1 (5 bases). The CDR3 consists of 14 residues. Germline loops: CDR1 MNHNY, CDR2 SVGAGI (reference sequence). Deletions cut 1 base from V and 2 bases from J, with 6 bases between. CDR3 protein: CASSYWGAGNTIYF. DNA of the CDR3: TGTGCCAGCAGTTACTGGGGGGCTGGAAACACCATATATTTT.

The CDR3 coding sequence is TGCGCCAGCAGTCAACCAGGGGGCTCCTATAATTCACCCCTCCACTTT. Protein: CASSQPGGSYNSPLHF. V and J are TRBV23-1 and TRBJ1-6; 7 nucleotides align to TRBD1. TRBV23-1 belongs to the ORF category, with a function that is uncertain. The CDR3 has 16 amino acids. V trimming: 2 bases; J trimming: 0 bases; junction bases outside the gene matches: 1.

J is TRBJ1-4 and V is TRBV7-9; weak D call: TRBD1 (5 bases). Trimming shortened V by 3 bases and J by 3 bases, and 17 bases separated the two germline ends. Germline V gene data show CDR1 as SEHNR and CDR2 as FQNEAQ (reference sequence). CDR3 length: 17 amino acids. The chain's CDR3 is CASSLGLLGSANEKLFF. The CDR3 nucleotides read TGTGCCAGCAGCTTGGGGCTTCTAGGATCGGCTAATGAAAAACTGTTTTTT.

The chain employs TRBV25-1 and TRBJ2-7, with 7 bases matching TRBD1. This CDR3 spans 14 amino acids. J lost 5 bases, V lost 2 bases, and 6 bases had no gene match. Germline CDR1 and CDR2: MGHDK and SYGVNS. The chain's CDR3 is CASSEMLGTDEQYF. The CDR3 DNA reads TGTGCCAGCAGTGAAATGTTAGGGACAGACGAGCAGTACTTC.

This CDR3 reads CASSLLTGGLVEAFF. The CDR3 bases are TGCGCCAGCAGCTTATTGACAGGGGGTCTTGTCGAAGCTTTCTTT. The genes are TRBV5-1 and TRBJ1-1; 9 bases map to TRBD1. This CDR3 spans 15 amino acids. CDR1 SGHRS and CDR2 YFSETQ come from the germline V gene. The V segment lost 2 bases and the J segment 8 bases; nucleotides outside the gene matches: 10.

V usage is TRBV28 and J usage is TRBJ2-5, with 8 bases aligning to TRBD1. Per the germline V gene, CDR1 is MDHEN and CDR2 is SYDVKM. Trimming cost V 8 bases and J 5 bases; bases outside gene matches: 10. The CDR3 extends over 14 amino acids. This chain's CDR3 is CASLGTGGPETQYF. The CDR3, as DNA: TGTGCCAGCCTGGGAACAGGGGGGCCGGAGACCCAGTACTTC.

The gene calls are TRBV29-1 and TRBJ2-1; 12 bases are shared with TRBD2. The length of the CDR3 is 13 residues. V gave up 6 bases and J gave up 6 bases; unmatched junction bases: 3. Looked up from germline, CDR1 is SQVTM and CDR2 is ANQGSEA. CDR3 sequence: CSVELAGGNEQFF. CDR3 sequence (DNA): TGCAGCGTCGAACTAGCGGGGGGCAATGAGCAGTTCTTC.

CDR3 protein: CASRGGPGGQPQHF. The DNA of the CDR3 is TGTGCCAGCAGAGGTGGTCCCGGCGGTCAGCCCCAGCATTTT. The rearrangement links TRBV6-1 to TRBJ1-5; D not certain. The ends were cut back, 6 bases at V and 6 bases at J, with 15 bases in the middle. Germline V gene sequence: CDR1 MNHNS, CDR2 SASEGT. The CDR3 is made up of 14 amino acids.

The chain carries TRBV10-3 and TRBJ2-1; 8 positions match TRBD1. CDR3 length: 15 residues. With V trimmed by 7 bases and J by 2 bases, 7 bases remained unmatched. Germline CDR1 is ENHRY and CDR2 is SYGVKD. CDR3 sequence reads: CAIKGTGTTYNEQFF. As DNA, the CDR3 is TGTGCCATCAAAGGGACAGGAACCACCTACAATGAGCAGTTCTTC.

This clone was detected once. The chain carries TRBV6-4 and TRBJ1-1; maybe TRBD1 (5 bases). Germline CDR1 reads MRHNA; CDR2 reads SNTAGT. Trimming left V 6 bases short and J 1 base short, with 9 bases between. This CDR3 region has 13 residues. The CDR3 sequence: CASSWGENTEAFF. The CDR3 DNA is TGTGCCAGCAGCTGGGGGGAGAACACTGAAGCTTTCTTT.

The V and J genes are TRBV28 and TRBJ1-2; 7 nucleotides align to TRBD1. The V gene end was trimmed by 4 bases and the J gene end by 5 bases; junction bases not matched to a gene: 10. Germline loops: CDR1 MDHEN, CDR2 SYDVKM. The CDR3 runs 15 residues. Here the CDR3 reads CASSSLAEGAYGYTF. CDR3 DNA sequence: TGTGCCAGCAGTTCCCTGGCGGAGGGGGCTTATGGCTACACCTTC.

V gene TRBV6-6 combines with J gene TRBJ1-2, with 7 bases matching TRBD1. In germline, CDR1 is MNHNY, CDR2 SVGAGI (reference sequence). V was clipped by 5 bases and J by 6 bases; unmatched bases: 6. This CDR3 spans 13 amino acids. The CDR3: CASSRTGENGYTF. Written as DNA, the CDR3 is TGTGCCAGCAGTCGTACAGGGGAAAATGGCTACACCTTC.

The genes are TRBV5-4 and TRBJ2-7; TRBD2 is a possible D gene (7 bases). Germline V CDR1 and CDR2: SGHNT, YYREEE (reference sequence). CDR3 length: 14 amino acids. Trimming shortened V by 2 bases and J by 6 bases, and 15 bases separated the two germline ends. As DNA, the CDR3 is TGTGCCAGCAGCTTTTCGACTAGGGGGGGCGAGCAGTACTTC. This encodes CASSFSTRGGEQYF. Based on the CDR3 plus reference TRBV5-4 and TRBJ2-7, the full variable domain is ETGVTQSPTHLIKTRGQQVTLRCSSQSGHNTVSWYQQALGQGPQFIFQYYREEENGRGNFPPRFSGLQFPNYSSELNVNALELDDSALYLCASSFSTRGGEQYFGPGTRLTVT.

This clone showed up just once. The gene calls are TRBV5-1 and TRBJ2-7, with 7 bases that match TRBD2. CDR1 is SGHRS and CDR2 is YFSETQ in the germline V gene. The CDR3 extends over 14 amino acids. V was clipped by 0 bases and J by 6 bases; unmatched bases: 6. Here the CDR3 DNA reads TGCGCCAGCAGCTTGGCCAGGTCGGGGGGCGAGCAGTACTTC. Amino acids: CASSLARSGGEQYF. The full variable domain, its missing parts supplied by reference TRBV5-1 and TRBJ2-7, is KAGVTQTPRYLIKTRGQQVTLSCSPISGHRSVSWYQQTPGQGLQFLFEYFSETQRNKGNFPGRFSGRQFSNSRSEMNVSTLELGDSALYLCASSLARSGGEQYFGPGTRLTVT.

The chain is built from TRBV6-1 and TRBJ1-5; 9 bases agree with TRBD1. The CDR3 length is 15 residues. Germline V gene sequence: CDR1 MNHNS, CDR2 SASEGT. V shed 2 bases, J shed 7 bases, and the junction held 6 bases outside the gene matches. CDR3 region: CASSERQGQGQPQHF. The CDR3 nucleotides read TGTGCCAGCAGTGAACGCCAGGGACAGGGACAGCCCCAGCATTTT.

This clone has just a few counts. This chain uses TRBV7-8 with TRBJ2-3; 11 bases are shared with TRBD2. The CDR3 runs 16 residues. The germline V gene has CDR1 SGHVS and CDR2 FQNEAQ. J gave up 8 bases and V 5 bases, and 12 bases lay outside the gene matches. The CDR3 loop is CASSPLWASGGSTQYF. The CDR3 DNA is TGTGCCAGCAGCCCGCTATGGGCTAGCGGGGGGTCTACGCAGTATTTT.

J is TRBJ2-7 and V is TRBV7-2; perhaps TRBD2 as D (5 bases). Germline V lookup: CDR1 SGHTA, CDR2 FQGNSA. The CDR3 loop spans 14 amino acids. V was pared by 1 base and J by 6 bases, with 13 bases between. Here the CDR3 reads CASSLGEGTGEQYF. The CDR3 DNA is TGTGCCAGCAGCTTAGGAGAGGGAACGGGCGAGCAGTACTTC.

J is TRBJ2-2 and V is TRBV5-1; weak D call: TRBD2 (6 bases). The germline gives CDR1 SGHRS, CDR2 YFSETQ. The CDR3 sequence is 18 residues long. Trimming stripped 3 bases from V and 3 bases from J, with 21 bases between. In DNA form, the CDR3 reads TGCGCCAGCAGCTCTGGGCCTCAGGGCGGAGGGGACACCGGGGAGCTGTTTTTT. Translated: CASSSGPQGGGDTGELFF.

J is TRBJ1-4 and V is TRBV5-1; no reliable D call. The CDR3 totals 16 residues. Deletions cut 4 bases from V and 0 bases from J, with 13 bases between. Germline V gives CDR1 SGHRS, CDR2 YFSETQ. In DNA, the CDR3 is TGCGCCAGCAGCCCTGGCGGTACTTCAACTAATGAAAAACTGTTTTTT. Protein product: CASSPGGTSTNEKLFF.

The genes are TRBV6-5 and TRBJ1-2; 11 nucleotides align to TRBD1. The J segment lost 6 bases and the V segment lost 6 bases, leaving 9 bases of the junction unmatched. Germline CDR1 is MNHEY and CDR2 is SVGAGI. This CDR3 has 15 residues. CDR3 region: CASSRDRGFVNGYTF. The CDR3 nucleotides are TGTGCCAGCAGCAGGGACAGGGGGTTTGTCAATGGCTACACCTTC.

This chain uses TRBV6-4 with TRBJ2-3; D not resolved. V shed 4 bases and J shed 1 base, with 6 bases lying between them. Per germline, CDR1 MRHNA and CDR2 SNTAGT. The CDR3 contains 13 residues. CDR3 residues: CASSVPGTDTQYF. As DNA, the CDR3 is TGTGCCAGCAGTGTCCCGGGCACAGATACGCAGTATTTT.

The CDR3 DNA follows: TGTGCCAGCAGCCGCGGCACAATCTCTGGAAACACCATATATTTT. Its translation: CASSRGTISGNTIYF. The V gene is TRBV5-6, the J gene TRBJ1-3; no firm D call. The CDR3 loop spans 15 amino acids. CDR1 SGHDT and CDR2 YYEEEE come from the germline V gene. The ends were cut back, 4 bases at V and 0 bases at J, with 11 bases in the middle.